A single sample gave rise to the 25 T cell receptor beta chains below, sequenced in a study of blood T cells in healthy people across ages. Combining a sample-barcoded 5' primer with a J-beta primer mix, a second PCR ran for about 7 to 11 cycles. TCRdb processed the 5' RACE reads anew with MiXCR; each CDR3 protein has one entry. Counted here are around 1.5 million distinct CDR3 sequences, approximately 59% occurring once; the ten biggest clones make up over 5.5%. Sample: blood. Receptor source: a man younger than 35 in good health.

The chain uses TRBV12-3 or TRBV12-4 and TRBJ2-3; 8 nucleotides line up with TRBD2. This CDR3 has 16 residues. The J segment lost 0 bases and the V segment lost 6 bases, leaving 8 bases of the junction unmatched. The CDR3 reads CASSWRGDSSTDTQYF. The CDR3 bases are TGTGCCAGCAGCTGGCGGGGGGACTCCAGCACAGATACGCAGTATTTT.

The rearrangement uses TRBV20-1 and TRBJ2-5; D is uncertain. Near its end, the DNA agrees better with TRBJ2-7, so the J call may be wrong. CDR3 length equals 14 residues. Germline-derived CDR1 and CDR2 are DFQATT and SNEGSKA (reference sequence). DNA of the CDR3: TGCAGTGCTAAATTTGTATGGGGTTCCTACGAGCAGTACTTC. Protein product: CSAKFVWGSYEQYF.

This clonotype has just one count. The chain employs TRBV5-6 and TRBJ2-1, with a possible D match to TRBD2 (6 bases). The V end was cut by 3 bases, the J end by 4 bases, with 17 bases between. The CDR3 extends over 16 amino acids. Germline-derived CDR1 and CDR2 are SGHDT and YYEEEE. The CDR3 nucleotides are TGTGCCAGCAGCTCGCCCTTTGCGGAGGGGTACAATGAGCAGTTCTTC. Its translation is CASSSPFAEGYNEQFF.

The rearrangement links TRBV12-3 or TRBV12-4 to TRBJ2-5, with 8 bases fitting TRBD2. J lost 2 bases, V lost 7 bases, and 9 bases had no gene match. This CDR3 is built from 15 residues. The CDR3 region is CASTLRGGRQETQYF. CDR3 bases: TGTGCCAGCACCTTACGGGGGGGCCGGCAAGAGACCCAGTACTTC.

The chain employs TRBV7-9 and TRBJ1-2, with a tentative D call TRBD1 (5 bases). Germline CDR1 SEHNR, CDR2 FQNEAQ (reference sequence). The V end was cut by 1 base, the J end by 8 bases, with 14 bases between. The CDR3 sequence is 14 residues long. The CDR3 region is CASSLVIGENGYTF. The CDR3 region has the DNA TGTGCCAGCAGCTTAGTAATAGGGGAGAACGGCTACACCTTC. The complete variable domain, with remaining parts taken from reference TRBV7-9 and TRBJ1-2, reads DTGVSQNPRHKITKRGQNVTFRCDPISEHNRLYWYRQTLGQGPEFLTYFQNEAQLEKSRLLSDRFSAERPKGSFSTLEIQRTEQGDSAMYLCASSLVIGENGYTFGSGTRLTVV.

The chain couples TRBV4-1 to TRBJ2-2, with TRBD2 as a possible D gene (6 bases). The germline V gene encodes CDR1 MGHRA and CDR2 YSYEKL. This CDR3 is 15 amino acids long. V lost 2 bases and J 6 bases, leaving 13 bases between the germline ends. The CDR3 region is CASSQWAGSAGELFF. CDR3 DNA sequence: TGCGCCAGCAGCCAATGGGCGGGGTCGGCCGGGGAGCTGTTTTTT.

This rearrangement joins TRBV11-2 to TRBJ1-1; unclear D gene. Between the trimmed V and J ends, which lost 1 base and 1 base, there was a span of 16 bases. The CDR3 loop spans 17 amino acids. The V gene's germline CDR1 is SGHAT and CDR2 FQNNGV. The CDR3 nucleotides are TGTGCCAGCAGCTTAGTCCGGGCCAGTTCCAGGAACACTGAAGCTTTCTTT. It specifies CASSLVRASSRNTEAFF.

V usage is TRBV3-1 and J usage is TRBJ1-5; D gene uncertain. The CDR3 length is 17 residues. The germline V and J ends were trimmed by 1 base and 4 bases, with 17 bases remaining between them. The germline V gene encodes CDR1 LGHDT and CDR2 YNNKEL (reference sequence). The CDR3 is CASSQGRGSVKNQPQHF. The CDR3 bases are TGTGCCAGCAGCCAAGGAAGAGGGTCGGTGAAGAATCAGCCCCAGCATTTT.

The genes are TRBV6-5 and TRBJ2-1; a weak D match, TRBD1 (6 bases). The germline CDR1 and CDR2 sequences are MNHEY and SVGAGI. The ends were cut back, 8 bases at V and 3 bases at J, with 8 bases in the middle. The length of the CDR3 is 12 residues. This CDR3 reads CASYRDYNEQFF. Here the CDR3 DNA reads TGTGCCAGCTACAGGGACTACAATGAGCAGTTCTTC.

In the case of this clonotype: The junction shows a germline mismatch at one end, possibly a read error. The J gene is TRBJ2-1, the V gene TRBV7-9, with D tentatively TRBD2 (6 bases). Germline V gene lookup returns CDR1 SEHNR and CDR2 FQNEAQ (reference sequence). The CDR3 has 16 amino acids. The CDR3 region is CASSLAYGASDNEQFF. CDR3 nucleotide sequence: TGTGCCAGCAGCCTAGCGTATGGGGCTTCGGACAATGAGCAGTTCTTC.

A few counts support this clonotype. This chain links TRBV7-2 with TRBJ1-4; TRBD1 is a possible D gene (5 bases). V was clipped by 5 bases and J by 5 bases, with 15 bases between them. Looked up from germline, CDR1 is SGHTA and CDR2 is FQGNSA. This CDR3 comprises 15 residues. CDR3 region: CASSPGGEYNEKLFF. In DNA form, the CDR3 reads TGTGCCAGCAGCCCCGGGGGGGAATACAATGAAAAACTGTTTTTT.

The rearrangement links TRBV2 to TRBJ1-1, with 8 bases that match TRBD1. CDR1 SNHLY and CDR2 FYNNEI come from the germline V gene. CDR3 length: 16 residues. Losses at the gene ends were 5 bases for V and 0 bases for J; bases not matched to a gene: 8. DNA of the CDR3: TGTGCCAGCAGTCCCAGGACAGGGAGGGTGAACACTGAAGCTTTCTTT. Amino acid sequence: CASSPRTGRVNTEAFF.

Only a few counts were recorded for this clonotype. The rearrangement links TRBV29-1 to TRBJ2-3, with 16 bases matching TRBD2. V dropped 4 bases and J dropped 9; count of bases not matched to a gene: 4. Germline CDR1 SQVTM, CDR2 ANQGSEA. The CDR3 has 14 amino acids. CDR3 protein: CSVGGLAGGETQYF. Written as DNA, the CDR3 is TGCAGCGTTGGGGGACTAGCGGGAGGGGAGACGCAGTATTTT.

The genes are TRBV29-1 and TRBJ1-1, with a possible D match to TRBD1 (6 bases). The CDR3 is 11 amino acids. CDR1 and CDR2 (germline): SQVTM, ANQGSEA. Trimming cost V 5 bases and J 10 bases, with 14 bases left between them. The CDR3 sequence: CSVSGAMGAFF. CDR3 nucleotides: TGCAGCGTTTCAGGGGCAATGGGAGCTTTCTTT.

As regards this clonotype: The junction shows a germline mismatch at one end, possibly a read error. The V call is TRBV20-1, the J call TRBJ2-1, with 9 bases aligning to TRBD1. CDR1 and CDR2 from the germline V gene are DFQATT and SNEGSKA (reference sequence). The CDR3 loop spans 15 amino acids. The CDR3, as DNA: TGTAGTGCGGAACAGGGGGCCGCGAATAGCAATGAGCAGTTCTTC. It encodes CSAEQGAANSNEQFF.

The chain carries TRBV20-1 and TRBJ1-2; D call uncertain. The CDR3 is 11 amino acids. V gave up 3 bases and J gave up 3 bases, with 5 bases separating them. Per germline, CDR1 DFQATT and CDR2 SNEGSKA (reference sequence). The CDR3 region has the DNA TGCAGTGCTAGTCTAGACTATGGCTACACCTTC. Encoded protein: CSASLDYGYTF.

The chain combines TRBV4-3 with TRBJ2-5; 9 bases line up with TRBD2. The CDR3 is 14 amino acids. V dropped 3 bases and J dropped 6; count of bases not matched to a gene: 5. The germline gives CDR1 LGHNA, CDR2 YSLEER. The CDR3: CASSHRAGGKTQYF. In nucleotides, the CDR3 is TGCGCCAGCAGCCACCGAGCGGGGGGAAAGACCCAGTACTTC.

This chain uses TRBV9 with TRBJ2-3, with D possibly being TRBD1 (5 bases). Germline assignment: CDR1 SGDLS and CDR2 YYNGEE. The ends were cut back, 0 bases at V and 4 bases at J, with 12 bases in the middle. CDR3 size: 15 residues. The CDR3 bases are TGTGCCAGCAGCGTAGCATTAGGGGTTGCAGATACGCAGTATTTT. This codes for CASSVALGVADTQYF.

The rearrangement uses TRBV12-3 or TRBV12-4 and TRBJ2-1; TRBD2 matches 7 bases. CDR3 length: 16 residues. Trimming took 3 bases from V and 15 from J; bases not matched to a gene: 20. This chain's CDR3 is CASSLGPAGVAKGGFF. The DNA for the CDR3 is TGTGCCAGCAGTTTGGGCCCGGCGGGAGTTGCAAAGGGAGGGTTCTTC.

The gene calls are TRBV6-1 and TRBJ2-7, with D perhaps given as TRBD1 or TRBD2 (5 bases each). V lost 3 bases and J 4 bases, leaving 16 bases between the germline ends. Per the germline V gene, CDR1 is MNHNS and CDR2 is SASEGT. CDR3 length equals 15 residues. Here the CDR3 reads CASSEPMQGAYEQYF. The CDR3 coding sequence is TGTGCCAGCAGTGAGCCGATGCAGGGAGCATACGAGCAGTACTTC.

The chain has TRBV12-3 or TRBV12-4 and TRBJ2-3; the match to TRBD1 covers 8 bases. The CDR3 length is 19 residues. The ends lost 3 bases at V and 1 base at J; junction bases unmatched: 15. The CDR3 here is CASSFTGQETPYGTDTQYF. CDR3 DNA: TGTGCCAGCAGTTTTACGGGACAGGAGACACCCTATGGCACAGATACGCAGTATTTT.

There are a few counts of this clonotype. The chain joins TRBV27 to TRBJ1-4; unclear D gene. Germline-derived CDR1 and CDR2 are MNHEY and SMNVEV (reference sequence). V lost 5 bases and J 12 bases, leaving 13 bases between the germline ends. The CDR3 runs 12 residues. The CDR3 reads CASSGRVTELFF. The CDR3 DNA sequence: TGTGCCAGCAGTGGACGGGTGACGGAACTGTTTTTT.

The chain couples TRBV15 to TRBJ2-5; D possibly corresponds to TRBD1 (5 bases). CDR1 LNHNV and CDR2 YYDKDF come from the germline V gene (reference sequence). V was trimmed by 5 bases and J by 11 bases, leaving 21 bases between them. The CDR3 totals 14 residues. The DNA for the CDR3 is TGTGCCACCAGCGATCCGTTATGGGGCAATGAGCAGTACTTC. It yields the protein CATSDPLWGNEQYF.

The J gene is TRBJ1-1, the V gene TRBV24-1; D remains ambiguous. CDR3 size: 12 residues. The V and J ends lost 5 bases and 2 bases respectively, with 5 bases between them. Germline CDR1 and CDR2: KGHDR and SFDVKD. The CDR3 DNA reads as TGTGCCACCAGTGGCCCCAACACTGAAGCTTTCTTT. Translation: CATSGPNTEAFF.

In its sample, this clonotype was seen a few times. This chain joins TRBV20-1 and TRBJ2-7, with D possibly being TRBD2 (7 bases). Germline V gene lookup returns CDR1 DFQATT and CDR2 SNEGSKA (reference sequence). The CDR3 covers 16 residues. The V gene lost 2 bases and the J gene lost 3 bases, with 20 bases spanning the gap. This CDR3 is CSARPGRGGTGYEQYF. The CDR3 DNA sequence: TGCAGTGCTAGACCTGGAAGGGGGGGGACTGGCTACGAGCAGTACTTC.